Below, 30 T cell receptor beta chains from the same sample are listed, as sequenced in a study of CD8 T cells in Susac syndrome. cDNA came from around 0.5 to 1 ug RNA primed by random hexamers. TCRdb re-analysed the immunoSEQ multiplex PCR reads in MiXCR, keeping a single row per CDR3 protein. The repertoire consists of 150,000 to 250,000 distinct CDR3 sequences, with about 96% occurring once and the leading ten covering 0.085% to 0.095%. The sample taken for sequencing was CD4+ T cells from PBMCs. The receptors here all came from a human donor with multiple sclerosis.

This clonotype was seen only once. The rearrangement joins TRBV15 to TRBJ1-6; 8 bases are shared with TRBD1. This CDR3 has 15 residues. Germline lookup yields CDR1 LNHNV and CDR2 YYDKDF (reference sequence). V was pared by 2 bases and J by 7 bases, with 4 bases of the junction left unmatched. The CDR3 DNA reads TGTGCCACCAGCAGATCCGGACAGGGAAATTCACCCCTCCACTTT. Protein: CATSRSGQGNSPLHF.

The chain is built from TRBV5-1 and TRBJ2-5; the match to TRBD1 covers 7 bases. The CDR3 loop spans 13 amino acids. Germline V lookup: CDR1 SGHRS, CDR2 YFSETQ. Trimming took 3 bases from V and 1 from J; bases not matched to a gene: 0. CDR3: CASSWDSQETQYF. CDR3 sequence (DNA): TGCGCCAGCAGCTGGGACAGCCAAGAGACCCAGTACTTC.

The chain has TRBV6-2 or TRBV6-3 and TRBJ2-7, with 7 bases aligning to TRBD2. Germline values: CDR1 MNHEY, CDR2 SVGEGT. V gave up 7 bases and J gave up 5 bases; unmatched junction bases: 8. The CDR3 covers 13 residues. CDR3 loop: CASTPGGSNEQYF. As DNA, the CDR3 is TGTGCCAGCACCCCAGGCGGGAGCAACGAGCAGTACTTC.

The chain couples TRBV12-3 or TRBV12-4 to TRBJ2-1, with D possibly matching TRBD2 (7 bases). The V and J ends lost 4 bases and 8 bases respectively, with 12 bases between them. This CDR3 comprises 13 residues. CDR3 loop: CASSSRRGHEQFF. The CDR3 DNA follows: TGTGCCAGCAGTTCGCGGCGGGGGCATGAGCAGTTCTTC.

The chain joins TRBV7-9 to TRBJ2-1; no firm D call. Germline V gene sequence: CDR1 SEHNR, CDR2 FQNEAQ (reference sequence). Trimming cost V 2 bases and J 5 bases, with 13 bases left between them. CDR3 length equals 15 residues. The CDR3 nucleotides read TGTGCCAGCAGCTTAAGAGGCACTCCAAACAATGAGCAGTTCTTC. Translation: CASSLRGTPNNEQFF.

The V gene is TRBV5-1, the J gene TRBJ2-3, with a weak D call TRBD1 (5 bases). Per the germline V gene, CDR1 is SGHRS and CDR2 is YFSETQ. Trimming shortened V by 2 bases and J by 5 bases, and 12 bases separated the two germline ends. The CDR3 spans 14 residues. CDR3 DNA: TGCGCCAGCAGCTTAGCCAGGGCAAAAGATACGCAGTATTTT. It encodes CASSLARAKDTQYF. The full variable domain, completed using reference TRBV5-1 and TRBJ2-3, is KAGVTQTPRYLIKTRGQQVTLSCSPISGHRSVSWYQQTPGQGLQFLFEYFSETQRNKGNFPGRFSGRQFSNSRSEMNVSTLELGDSALYLCASSLARAKDTQYFGPGTRLTVL.

CDR3 sequence reads: CSAQDGTSGNYEQYF. CDR3 nucleotide sequence: TGCAGTGCTCAGGACGGGACTAGCGGAAACTACGAGCAGTACTTC. The chain carries TRBV20-1 and TRBJ2-7; 11 positions agree with TRBD2. Germline V gene data show CDR1 as DFQATT and CDR2 as SNEGSKA (reference sequence). There are 15 residues in the CDR3. The V and J ends lost 5 bases and 3 bases, in that order; junction bases with no gene match: 9.

The chain has TRBV27 and TRBJ2-3; maybe TRBD2 (5 bases). Germline V CDR1 and CDR2: MNHEY, SMNVEV (reference sequence). The CDR3 is 14 residues long. V was cut by 5 bases and J by 2 bases, with 11 bases left in between. The CDR3 sequence is CASSAGLPTDTQYF. As DNA, the CDR3 is TGTGCCAGCAGTGCGGGTTTACCCACAGATACGCAGTATTTT.

This chain connects TRBV6-1 to TRBJ2-5, with 11 bases matching TRBD1. CDR3 size: 17 residues. Germline trimming cut 6 bases from V and 4 bases from J; bases unmatched to any gene: 13. Germline values: CDR1 MNHNS, CDR2 SASEGT. Here the CDR3 reads CASSRGPWTGGLETQYF. CDR3 DNA sequence: TGTGCCAGCAGCAGAGGGCCCTGGACAGGGGGCTTAGAGACCCAGTACTTC.

V is TRBV18 and J is TRBJ2-7; 7 nucleotides agree with TRBD2. CDR3 length: 13 amino acids. Germline loops: CDR1 KGHSH, CDR2 LQKENI. The junction had 4 bases not matched to a gene; V was cut back by 6 bases and J by 2 bases. In DNA, the CDR3 is TGTGCCAGCTCGAAGACTAGCCCCTACGAGCAGTACTTC. Translation gives CASSKTSPYEQYF.

For the CDR3, the DNA is TGCAGCGCAGAAGGGACAGGGGTATCATACGAGCAGTACTTC. This codes for CSAEGTGVSYEQYF. The V gene is TRBV29-1, the J gene TRBJ2-7; 10 positions agree with TRBD1. CDR3 length: 14 residues. V lost 7 bases, J lost 4 bases, and 10 bases stayed unmatched. Germline V gives CDR1 SQVTM, CDR2 ANQGSEA.

The rearrangement joins TRBV7-2 to TRBJ2-1; 8 bases map to TRBD1. The junction had 7 bases not matched to a gene; V was cut back by 5 bases and J by 10 bases. The CDR3 loop spans 13 amino acids. The V gene's germline CDR1 is SGHTA and CDR2 FQGNSA. This CDR3 is CASSRDRGLEQFF. In nucleotides, the CDR3 is TGTGCCAGCAGCCGCGACAGGGGCCTCGAGCAGTTCTTC.

The V call is TRBV20-1, the J call TRBJ2-3, with TRBD1 matching 9 bases. The CDR3 covers 13 residues. J gave up 6 bases and V 6 bases, and 7 bases lay outside the gene matches. The germline gives CDR1 DFQATT, CDR2 SNEGSKA (reference sequence). CDR3 nucleotide sequence: TGCAGTGCAGAGGACAGGGGTCCGGATACGCAGTATTTT. This gives the protein CSAEDRGPDTQYF.

V usage is TRBV30 and J usage is TRBJ1-1; weak D call: TRBD1 (5 bases). The V end lost 7 bases, the J end lost 2 bases, and 26 bases lay between the germline ends. Per germline, CDR1 GTSNPN and CDR2 SVGIG (reference sequence). The CDR3 is 17 residues long. The CDR3 bases are TGTGCCTCCACCCGACCGAACCCAGGGTTTCTTAACACTGAAGCTTTCTTT. Translation gives CASTRPNPGFLNTEAFF.

The J gene is TRBJ2-7, the V gene TRBV10-1, with 9 positions matching TRBD2. CDR3 size: 13 residues. V was pared by 1 base and J by 8 bases, with 3 bases of the junction left unmatched. Germline V lookup: CDR1 WNHNN, CDR2 SYGVQD (reference sequence). CDR3 region: CASSELLAGKQYF. The CDR3 DNA reads as TGCGCCAGCAGTGAGTTGCTAGCGGGAAAGCAGTACTTC.

The rearrangement links TRBV5-6 to TRBJ2-7, with D unresolved. V dropped 7 bases and J dropped 7 bases, with 12 bases sitting between them. The CDR3 has 11 amino acids. Germline V lookup: CDR1 SGHDT, CDR2 YYEEEE. Written as DNA, the CDR3 is TGTGCCAGCGGCCGTTTTACGGAGCAGTACTTC. Translation gives CASGRFTEQYF.

The CDR3 sequence: CASSQVGHHNEQFF. In nucleotides, the CDR3 is TGCGCCAGCAGCCAAGTTGGACACCACAATGAGCAGTTCTTC. The V gene is TRBV4-1, the J gene TRBJ2-1, with D perhaps matching TRBD1 (5 bases). Trimming pared 1 base from V and 5 bases from J, leaving 9 bases between. The germline gives CDR1 MGHRA, CDR2 YSYEKL. The CDR3 contains 14 residues.

The V and J genes are TRBV20-1 and TRBJ2-2; D is tentatively TRBD1 or TRBD2 (6 bases each). The V gene lost 5 bases and the J gene lost 6 bases, with 16 bases spanning the gap. Germline lookup yields CDR1 DFQATT and CDR2 SNEGSKA (reference sequence). The CDR3 spans 14 residues. The CDR3 loop is CSAGGLLKPGELFF. Written as DNA, the CDR3 is TGCAGTGCTGGGGGGCTTCTAAAGCCCGGGGAGCTGTTTTTT.

CDR3 bases: TGCGCCAGCAGCTTAGAACCTGGGATTCAGCCCCAGCATTTT. Its protein product is CASSLEPGIQPQHF. The chain combines TRBV5-1 with TRBJ1-5; D not resolved. The CDR3 runs 14 residues. Between the trimmed V and J ends, which lost 2 bases and 6 bases, there was a span of 12 bases. Germline V CDR1 and CDR2: SGHRS, YFSETQ.

The chain employs TRBV7-9 and TRBJ2-2; D gene unclear. The length of the CDR3 is 9 residues. The V end was cut by 11 bases, the J end by 6 bases, with 4 bases between. CDR1 is SEHNR and CDR2 is FQNEAQ in the germline V gene (reference sequence). DNA for the CDR3: TGTGCCCTATCCGGGGAGCTGTTTTTT. It translates to CALSGELFF.

This chain connects TRBV29-1 to TRBJ2-2; 10 bases line up with TRBD1. The CDR3 is 13 amino acids. Trimming cost V 6 bases and J 6 bases; bases outside gene matches: 4. The germline V gene encodes CDR1 SQVTM and CDR2 ANQGSEA. CDR3 amino acids: CSVDRGRAGELFF. The CDR3 region has the DNA TGCAGCGTCGACAGGGGGCGGGCCGGGGAGCTGTTTTTT.

This clonotype was seen just once. V and J are TRBV2 and TRBJ2-1; TRBD2 matches 9 bases. This CDR3 contains 16 residues. CDR1 is SNHLY and CDR2 is FYNNEI in the germline V gene. Losses at the gene ends were 1 base for V and 9 bases for J; bases not matched to a gene: 10. The CDR3 DNA reads as TGTGCCAGCAGTGAAGATGGCGGGGGGGCCGGTGGTGAGCAGTTCTTC. Translated: CASSEDGGGAGGEQFF.

The rearrangement joins TRBV7-2 to TRBJ2-1; a possible D gene is TRBD2 (6 bases). The CDR3 is 15 residues long. Germline assignment: CDR1 SGHTA and CDR2 FQGNSA. V was cut by 3 bases and J by 6 bases, with 15 bases left in between. The CDR3: CASSLSAGSLNEQFF. CDR3 in DNA: TGTGCCAGCAGCTTGTCGGCGGGGTCCCTCAATGAGCAGTTCTTC.

The CDR3 protein is CATSDPQEGQYF. DNA of the CDR3: TGTGCCACCAGTGACCCCCAGGAGGGGCAGTACTTC. The rearrangement uses TRBV24-1 and TRBJ2-4; perhaps TRBD2 as D (6 bases). Trimming took off 4 bases at V and 13 bases at J, with 13 bases between the two ends. Germline loops: CDR1 KGHDR, CDR2 SFDVKD. CDR3 length equals 12 residues.

The chain links TRBV20-1 to TRBJ2-5, with 10 bases aligning to TRBD2. The germline gives CDR1 DFQATT, CDR2 SNEGSKA (reference sequence). The CDR3 runs 15 residues. J was trimmed by 8 bases and V by 7 bases; bases with no gene match: 16. The CDR3 sequence: CSGLAGGHVTGTQYF. CDR3 sequence (DNA): TGCAGTGGATTAGCGGGGGGCCACGTTACAGGCACCCAGTACTTC.

This clonotype was counted a single time. This chain links TRBV3-1 with TRBJ2-1, with no clear D. The germline gives CDR1 LGHDT, CDR2 YNNKEL (reference sequence). The CDR3 consists of 12 residues. Trimming shortened V by 0 bases and J by 6 bases, and 3 bases separated the two germline ends. CDR3 protein: CASSQESNEQFF. CDR3 in DNA: TGTGCCAGCAGCCAAGAGTCCAATGAGCAGTTCTTC.

V usage is TRBV12-3 or TRBV12-4 and J usage is TRBJ1-2; D is perhaps TRBD1 (5 bases). V was pared by 6 bases and J by 2 bases, with 16 bases between. The CDR3 runs 15 residues. CDR3 residues: CASRTPGAKNYGYTF. Here the CDR3 DNA reads TGTGCCAGCAGGACCCCCGGGGCCAAGAACTATGGCTACACCTTC.

V and J are TRBV30 and TRBJ1-5; TRBD1 matches 8 bases. V lost 2 bases, J lost 2 bases, and 14 bases stayed unmatched. This CDR3 has 18 residues. Germline CDR1 GTSNPN, CDR2 SVGIG (reference sequence). CDR3 sequence (DNA): TGTGCCTGGAGTACAGGGGGGCTTTCGGGCGTGGGCAATCAGCCCCAGCATTTT. Translation: CAWSTGGLSGVGNQPQHF.

The DNA of the CDR3 is TGTGCCAGCAGCCAGGGGATGGACATCACCCGGGCGCAGTATTTT. Amino acid sequence: CASSQGMDITRAQYF. The chain has TRBV14 and TRBJ2-3, with D tentatively TRBD1 (5 bases). The length of the CDR3 is 15 residues. V lost 3 bases to trimming and J lost 10 bases, with 20 bases between them. Germline loops: CDR1 SGHDN, CDR2 FVKESK.

This sequence joins TRBV5-4 and TRBJ1-1; TRBD1 matches at 7 bases. J gave up 0 bases and V 4 bases, and 6 bases lay outside the gene matches. The length of the CDR3 is 15 residues. Germline loops: CDR1 SGHNT, CDR2 YYREEE (reference sequence). The chain's CDR3 is CASSTRDRVNTEAFF. DNA of the CDR3: TGTGCCAGCAGCACCCGGGACAGAGTGAACACTGAAGCTTTCTTT.